This TCR beta chain was retrieved from a study of somatic mutations in cytotoxic T cells in rheumatoid arthritis. The CDR3 totals 12 residues. Trimming removed 1 base from V and 6 bases from J, with 6 bases in between. Per germline, CDR1 SGHNT and CDR2 YYREEE (reference sequence). The assay was immunoSEQ multiplex PCR, and TCRdb's table has in-frame clones only and misses some. The data contain about 20,000 clones, about 86% of them seen just once; the ten biggest clones take up around 18%. General observations from the study: With advancing age, CD8+ clonality climbed in rheumatoid arthritis patients but did not rise in healthy controls.

With respect to this clone: Its antigen is not identified.

The chain employs TRBV5-4 and TRBJ2-3; D gene unclear. This clonotype was sampled from a woman between 45 and 60 years old in good health. The sample was CD8+ T cells sorted from blood. The CDR3 nucleotides read TGTGCCAGCAGCTTGTCTACCGATACGCAGTATTTT. Amino acid sequence: CASSLSTDTQYF.